The T cell receptor beta chain under discussion was sequenced for a study of T cell responses to AZD1222 COVID-19 vaccine. Study conclusions and caveats: Females made up more of the donors, who were largely white British, and clonal diversity may have come out too low. Repertoires were obtained only post-peak T cell response. In the spike-specific TCR repertoire, nearly half reportedly target unmutated variant regions.

As to this clone: Its specificity is unknown.

Germline CDR1 MDHEN, CDR2 SYDVKM. This CDR3 is 11 amino acids long. Trimming left V 9 bases short and J 0 bases short, with 5 bases between. TCRdb keeps only in-frame clones here, not all; method: immunoSEQ multiplex PCR. This table holds some 66,000 clones, more than 85% found once. The chain recombines TRBV28 with TRBJ1-1, with D unclear. The source material was peripheral blood, sampled on day 0 of AZD1222 vaccination. The TCR was taken from an adult in good health. CDR3 DNA sequence: TGTGCCAGTGGAATGAACACTGAAGCTTTCTTT. As protein: CASGMNTEAFF.